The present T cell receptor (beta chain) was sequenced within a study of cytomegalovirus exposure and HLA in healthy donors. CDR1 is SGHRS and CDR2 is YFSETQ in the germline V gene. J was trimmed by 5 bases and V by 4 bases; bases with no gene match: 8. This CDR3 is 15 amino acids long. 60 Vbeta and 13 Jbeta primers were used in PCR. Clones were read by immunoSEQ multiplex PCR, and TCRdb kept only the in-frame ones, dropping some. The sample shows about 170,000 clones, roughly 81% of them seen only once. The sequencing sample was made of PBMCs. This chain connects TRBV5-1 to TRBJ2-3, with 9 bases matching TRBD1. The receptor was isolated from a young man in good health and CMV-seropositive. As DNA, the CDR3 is TGCGCCAGCAGCACCGGGACAGGGAACATAGATACGCAGTATTTT. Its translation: CASSTGTGNIDTQYF.